This T cell receptor (beta chain) appears in the sequencing data of a study of cytomegalovirus exposure and HLA in healthy donors. Whole-study context: The 100 to 150 validation repertoires and the approximately 690 first-cohort repertoires shared a platform, a later analysis reported. Study-level points and caveats: The study listed roughly 160 cytomegalovirus-associated TCR beta chains.

Measured with immunoSEQ multiplex PCR; TCRdb has only the in-frame clones, and not every one. The table lists about 64,000 clones, around 89% of them singletons. A note on this clone: The antigen is unknown.

V was trimmed by 8 bases and J by 6 bases, leaving 11 bases between them. The CDR3 extends over 12 amino acids. Germline CDR1 and CDR2: MDHEN and SYDVKM. The sequenced sample was PBMCs. This TCR was recovered from a woman aged 18-35 years in good health and CMV-seronegative. The chain employs TRBV28 and TRBJ1-3, with D possibly matching TRBD1 (6 bases). For the CDR3, the DNA is TGTGCCAGCCTGACAGGAGTAAACACCATATATTTT. It is translated as CASLTGVNTIYF.